This entry lists 5 T cell receptor beta chains sequenced from one sample in a study of shared clonotypes between healthy human individuals. Here immunoSEQ multiplex PCR was the method, and the copy in TCRdb shows in-frame clones only, minus some. The table lists over a million clones, around 82% of them singletons. What was sequenced was memory CD4+ T cells from PBMCs. Specified subset: CD45RA-negative fraction. These receptors were taken from a man aged 18 to 30 in good health. Some clones in this sample may be carry-over from other donors' samples.

The chain recombines TRBV19 with TRBJ1-4; a weak D match, TRBD1 (5 bases). The V end was cut by 3 bases, the J end by 8 bases, with 13 bases between. Germline V lookup: CDR1 LNHDA, CDR2 SQIVND (reference sequence). This CDR3 has 14 amino acids. Here the CDR3 DNA reads TGTGCCAGTAGTATCGACAGAGTAGCGGAAAAACTGTTTTTT. Amino acids: CASSIDRVAEKLFF.

As for this clone: Additional DNA sequences in this sample encode the identical CDR3. The chain carries TRBV29-1 and TRBJ2-7, with 11 bases fitting TRBD1. Trimming cost V 3 bases and J 3 bases; bases outside gene matches: 1. The CDR3 spans 13 residues. Germline assignment: CDR1 SQVTM and CDR2 ANQGSEA. The CDR3 DNA reads as TGCAGCGTTGAGGGGACAGGGGGCTACGAGCAGTACTTC. As protein: CSVEGTGGYEQYF.

This clone turned up a few times. The V call is TRBV14, the J call TRBJ2-4, with 15 bases matching TRBD2. The trim removed 1 base at V and 1 base at J, leaving 17 bases unmatched. Germline V gene sequence: CDR1 SGHDN, CDR2 FVKESK. CDR3 size: 23 residues. Here the CDR3 reads CASSQAEDYGLAGGPLAKNIQYF. The CDR3 DNA reads TGTGCCAGCAGCCAAGCAGAGGACTACGGACTAGCGGGAGGGCCGTTGGCCAAAAACATTCAGTACTTC.

This clone was seen a few times. V is TRBV2 and J is TRBJ2-7; 9 positions agree with TRBD1. This CDR3 spans 14 amino acids. CDR1 and CDR2 from the germline V gene are SNHLY and FYNNEI. V lost 8 bases and J lost 2; bases outside the gene matches: 7. The CDR3 DNA sequence: TGTGCCAGCGGGCCGGGACAGGGAGCCTACGAGCAGTACTTC. Protein sequence: CASGPGQGAYEQYF. Full variable domain (missing parts from reference TRBV2 and TRBJ2-7): EPEVTQTPSHQVTQMGQEVILRCVPISNHLYFYWYRQILGQKVEFLVSFYNNEISEKSEIFDDQFSVERPDGSNFTLKIRSTKLEDSAMYFCASGPGQGAYEQYFGPGTRLTVT.

V gene TRBV28 combines with J gene TRBJ1-3; 8 nucleotides match TRBD1. The CDR3 is made up of 14 amino acids. V was pared by 7 bases and J by 4 bases, with 6 bases of the junction left unmatched. Germline V lookup: CDR1 MDHEN, CDR2 SYDVKM. The CDR3 region has the DNA TGTGCCAGCAACCTCCGGGACAGGGGAAACACCATATATTTT. Its translation: CASNLRDRGNTIYF.